This T cell receptor (beta chain) was captured by sequencing in a study of tumor-infiltrating lymphocytes in primary liver carcinoma. Study-wide results and limits: Compared with tumor region pairs, tumor-adjacent and tumor-blood pairs overlapped less.

Researchers generated TCR beta cDNA from 500 to 600 ng of total RNA, relying on a constant-region primer. Construction of TCR beta libraries relied on three successive nested multiplex PCR rounds employing slightly modified ARM-PCR. A C-beta reverse primer was combined with TRBV1-TRBV30 forward primers in the first two PCR rounds, and each round had around 10 cycles. TCRdb reprocessed the multiplex PCR reads with MiXCR, giving one entry per CDR3 protein. Here the sample spans approximately 45,000 distinct CDR3 sequences, roughly 75% being singletons. This clonotype was counted many times. What it binds is unknown. The V end was cut by 5 bases, the J end by 4 bases, with 9 bases between. CDR1 is SEHNR and CDR2 is FQNEAQ in the germline V gene (reference sequence). The CDR3 length is 13 residues. Co-extraction of RNA and DNA was performed on roughly 20-33 mg of unsorted bulk tissue.

Sequenced input: tumor-adjacent normal liver tissue. This clonotype was obtained from a woman aged 25 to 39 with primary liver carcinoma and hepatitis B virus infection. V usage is TRBV7-9 and J usage is TRBJ2-1; D unclear. The CDR3 sequence: CASSPIRYNEQFF. The CDR3 bases are TGTGCCAGCAGCCCGATACGATACAATGAGCAGTTCTTC.